This T cell receptor (beta chain) comes out of a study of post-analysis software for immune sequencing data. On the study more broadly: The disease courses spanned relapsing-remitting, secondary progressive and progressive-relapsing forms of multiple sclerosis. Overall study results and limits: Controls showed lower frequencies than patients for a few TRBV segments, and TRBV5-6, TRBV5-1 and TRBV20-1 were among these. Relative to controls, patients with multiple sclerosis showed significantly lower normalized Chao1 diversity.

cDNA libraries for TCR beta contained unique molecular identifiers. When roughly 1 to 10 million T cells were used, they gave about 490,000 cDNA molecules. Using its own MiXCR run on the PCR reads, TCRdb lists one record per CDR3 protein. Among around 770,000 distinct CDR3 sequences, under 60% were seen once, and the ten largest hold 4% to 5%. Comments on this clonotype: The antigen remains undetermined.

Looked up from germline, CDR1 is SGDLS and CDR2 is YYNGEE. The CDR3 spans 15 residues. V lost 0 bases, J lost 8 bases, and 12 bases lay in between. The chain recombines TRBV9 with TRBJ1-6, with TRBD1 as a possible D gene (6 bases). Sequences were obtained from blood. This sequence was found in a girl between 5 and 17 years old with multiple sclerosis. Here the CDR3 reads CASSVGAPGDSPLHF. In DNA, the CDR3 is TGTGCCAGCAGCGTAGGGGCCCCAGGGGATTCACCCCTCCACTTT. Complete variable domain (other parts from reference TRBV9 and TRBJ1-6): DSGVTQTPKHLITATGQRVTLRCSPRSGDLSVYWYQQSLDQGLQFLIQYYNGEERAKGNILERFSAQQFPDLHSELNLSSLELGDSALYFCASSVGAPGDSPLHFGNGTRLTVT.